The clone carrying this T cell receptor beta chain was counted between two and nine times. Its matching antigen is unknown. The protocol was immunoSEQ multiplex PCR, while the TCRdb copy is restricted to in-frame clones and leaves out a portion. The sample shows fewer than 40,000 clones, 65% to 85% of them seen only once. The sample comes from a study of a mutant IDH1 vaccine in newly diagnosed glioma. Looking at the study overall: Most patients had radiochemotherapy with temozolomide before enrollment; others had one alone. Visit V12 was at week 35; visit V13 was at week 47.

Specified time point: week 47, end of study. Doses of 300 ug of mutant IDH1 20-mer peptide were given with topical imiquimod. The germline V gene has CDR1 SGHTA and CDR2 FQGTGA. The CDR3 consists of 16 residues. V lost 5 bases and J lost 5; bases outside the gene matches: 7. Sample: PBMCs, taken from a glioma patient whose treatment included an IDH1 peptide vaccine. The TCR was taken from a man younger than 40 with glioma. This rearrangement joins TRBV7-3 to TRBJ2-2, with TRBD2 matching over 11 bases. CDR3 residues: CASSTLAGASTGELFF. As DNA, the CDR3 is TGTGCCAGCAGCACACTAGCGGGAGCCTCTACCGGGGAGCTGTTTTTT. Full variable domain (rest looked up from reference TRBV7-3 and TRBJ2-2): GAGVSQTPSNKVTEKGKYVELRCDPISGHTALYWYRQSLGQGPEFLIYFQGTGAADDSGLPNDRFFAVRPEGSVSTLKIQRTERGDSAVYLCASSTLAGASTGELFFGEGSRLTVL.